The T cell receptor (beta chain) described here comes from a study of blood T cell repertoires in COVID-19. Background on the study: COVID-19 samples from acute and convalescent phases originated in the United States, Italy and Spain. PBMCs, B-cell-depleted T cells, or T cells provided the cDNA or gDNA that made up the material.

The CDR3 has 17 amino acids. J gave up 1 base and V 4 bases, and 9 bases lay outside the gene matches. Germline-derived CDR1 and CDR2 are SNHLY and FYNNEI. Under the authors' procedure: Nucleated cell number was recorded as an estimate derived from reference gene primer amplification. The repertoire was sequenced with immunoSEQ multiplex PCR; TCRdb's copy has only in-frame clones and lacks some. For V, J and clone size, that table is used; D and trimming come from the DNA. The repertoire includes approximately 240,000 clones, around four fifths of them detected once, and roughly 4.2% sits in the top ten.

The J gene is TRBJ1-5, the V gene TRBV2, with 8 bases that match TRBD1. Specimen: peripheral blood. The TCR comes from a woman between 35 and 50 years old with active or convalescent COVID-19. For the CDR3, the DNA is TGTGCCAGCAGTGGGGGTGGACAGGGTACAAGCAATCAGCCCCAGCATTTT. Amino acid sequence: CASSGGGQGTSNQPQHF. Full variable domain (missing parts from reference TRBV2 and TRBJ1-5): EPEVTQTPSHQVTQMGQEVILRCVPISNHLYFYWYRQILGQKVEFLVSFYNNEISEKSEIFDDQFSVERPDGSNFTLKIRSTKLEDSAMYFCASSGGGQGTSNQPQHFGDGTRLSIL.